The 2 T cell receptor beta chains in this list originate from one sample, sequenced in a study of T cells in Graves' hyperthyroidism and ophthalmopathy. What was amplified from RNA transcripts were TCR beta CDR3 regions. HTBI primers were the set used in a first-round RT-PCR of the TCR CDR3. TCRdb reprocessed the multiplex PCR reads via MiXCR and lists one record per CDR3 protein. The sample records over 500,000 distinct CDR3 sequences, roughly 17% being singletons. What was sequenced was blood. All receptors come from a woman under 30 with Graves' ophthalmopathy.

This clonotype was observed at least ten times. The chain links TRBV5-1 to TRBJ2-3; the match to TRBD1 covers 10 bases. V lost 3 bases to trimming and J lost 4 bases; unmatched junction nucleotides: 5. CDR1 and CDR2 from the germline V gene are SGHRS and YFSETQ. This CDR3 comprises 15 residues. DNA for the CDR3: TGCGCCAGCAGCTCGGACGGGACAGGGGCAGATACGCAGTATTTT. Translation: CASSSDGTGADTQYF.

This clonotype was seen only once. This may stem from a read error, because a much larger clone lies one nucleotide away. This chain joins TRBV6-2 or TRBV6-3 and TRBJ2-7; the match to TRBD1 covers 8 bases. Germline V gene sequence: CDR1 MNHEY, CDR2 SVGEGT. This CDR3 is 14 amino acids long. Trimming cost V 5 bases and J 7 bases; bases outside gene matches: 10. The CDR3 coding sequence is TGTGCCAGCAGTGGACAGGGAACCTACAATGAGCAGTACTTC. Amino acids: CASSGQGTYNEQYF.